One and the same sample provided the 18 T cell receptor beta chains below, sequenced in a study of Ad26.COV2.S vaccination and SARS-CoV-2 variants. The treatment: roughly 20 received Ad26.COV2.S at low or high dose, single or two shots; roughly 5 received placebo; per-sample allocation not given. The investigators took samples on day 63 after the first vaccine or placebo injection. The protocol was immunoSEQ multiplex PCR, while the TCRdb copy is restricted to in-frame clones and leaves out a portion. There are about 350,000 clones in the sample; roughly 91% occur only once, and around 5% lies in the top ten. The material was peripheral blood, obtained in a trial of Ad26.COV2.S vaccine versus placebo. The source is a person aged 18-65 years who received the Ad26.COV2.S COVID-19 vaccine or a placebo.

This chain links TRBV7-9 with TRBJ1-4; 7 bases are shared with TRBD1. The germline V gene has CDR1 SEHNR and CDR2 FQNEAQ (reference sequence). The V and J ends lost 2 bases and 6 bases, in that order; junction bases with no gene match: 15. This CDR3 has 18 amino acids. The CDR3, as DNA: TGTGCCAGCAGCTTAAGAACAGGGGTTTTCAACCCCGATGAAAAACTGTTTTTT. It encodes CASSLRTGVFNPDEKLFF.

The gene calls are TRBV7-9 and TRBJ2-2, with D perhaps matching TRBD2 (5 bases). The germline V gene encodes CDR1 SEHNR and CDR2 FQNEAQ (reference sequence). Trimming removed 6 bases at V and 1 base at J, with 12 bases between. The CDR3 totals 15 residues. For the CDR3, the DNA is TGTGCCAGCAGTACAACGGGGAGGAACACCGGGGAGCTGTTTTTT. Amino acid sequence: CASSTTGRNTGELFF.

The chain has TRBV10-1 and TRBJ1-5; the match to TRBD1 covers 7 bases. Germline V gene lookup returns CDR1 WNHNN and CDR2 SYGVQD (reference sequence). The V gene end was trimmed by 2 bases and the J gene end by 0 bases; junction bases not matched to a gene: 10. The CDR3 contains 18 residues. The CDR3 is CASSEAGTEVYSNQPQHF. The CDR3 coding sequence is TGCGCCAGCAGTGAGGCCGGGACAGAAGTGTATAGCAATCAGCCCCAGCATTTT.

The chain's CDR3 is CASSLQGAGETQYF. CDR3 nucleotides: TGTGCCAGCAGCTTACAGGGGGCGGGGGAGACCCAGTACTTC. This chain links TRBV7-6 with TRBJ2-5; 8 nucleotides match TRBD1. J lost 5 bases, V lost 2 bases, and 4 bases had no gene match. Germline V gives CDR1 SGHVS, CDR2 FNYEAQ. CDR3 length equals 14 residues.

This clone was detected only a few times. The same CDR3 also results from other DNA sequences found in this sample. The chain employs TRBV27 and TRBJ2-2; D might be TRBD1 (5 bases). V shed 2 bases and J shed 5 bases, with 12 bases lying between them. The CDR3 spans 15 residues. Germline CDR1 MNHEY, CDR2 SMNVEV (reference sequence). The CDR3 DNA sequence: TGTGCCAGCAGTTTAACCAGGGATGGAACCGGGGAGCTGTTTTTT. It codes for CASSLTRDGTGELFF.

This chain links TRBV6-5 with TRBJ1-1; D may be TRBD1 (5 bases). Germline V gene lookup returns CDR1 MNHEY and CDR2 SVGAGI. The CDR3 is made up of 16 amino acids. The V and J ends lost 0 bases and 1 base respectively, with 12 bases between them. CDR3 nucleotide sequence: TGTGCCAGCAGTTACTCGATAGCTACAGGGAACACTGAAGCTTTCTTT. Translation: CASSYSIATGNTEAFF.

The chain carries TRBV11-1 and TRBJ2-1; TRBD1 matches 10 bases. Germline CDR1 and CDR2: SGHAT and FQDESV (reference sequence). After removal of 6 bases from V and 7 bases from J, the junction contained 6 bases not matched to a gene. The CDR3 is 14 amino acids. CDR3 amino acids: CASRGTGAENEQFF. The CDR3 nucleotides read TGTGCCAGCAGGGGGACAGGGGCAGAGAATGAGCAGTTCTTC.

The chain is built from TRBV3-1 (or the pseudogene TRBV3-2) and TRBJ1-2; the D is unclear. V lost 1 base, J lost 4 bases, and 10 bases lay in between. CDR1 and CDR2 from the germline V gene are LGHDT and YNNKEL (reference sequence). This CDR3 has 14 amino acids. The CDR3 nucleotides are TGTGCCAGCAGCCAAGCTGGCGGCGCCTATGGCTACACCTTC. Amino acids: CASSQAGGAYGYTF.

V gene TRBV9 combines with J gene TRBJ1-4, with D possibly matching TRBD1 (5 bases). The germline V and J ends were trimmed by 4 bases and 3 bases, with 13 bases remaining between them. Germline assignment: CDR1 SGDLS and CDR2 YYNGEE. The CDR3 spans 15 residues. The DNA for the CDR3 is TGTGCCAGCAGCTTCCGGGACCGGGCTAATGAAAAACTGTTTTTT. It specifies CASSFRDRANEKLFF.

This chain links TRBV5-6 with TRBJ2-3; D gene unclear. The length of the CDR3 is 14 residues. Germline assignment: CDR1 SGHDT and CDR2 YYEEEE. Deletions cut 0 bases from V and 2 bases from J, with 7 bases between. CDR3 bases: TGTGCCAGCAGCTTGGACGTAGCCACAGATACGCAGTATTTT. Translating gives CASSLDVATDTQYF. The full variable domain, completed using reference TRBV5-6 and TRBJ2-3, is DAGVTQSPTHLIKTRGQQVTLRCSPKSGHDTVSWYQQALGQGPQFIFQYYEEEERQRGNFPDRFSGHQFPNYSSELNVNALLLGDSALYLCASSLDVATDTQYFGPGTRLTVL.

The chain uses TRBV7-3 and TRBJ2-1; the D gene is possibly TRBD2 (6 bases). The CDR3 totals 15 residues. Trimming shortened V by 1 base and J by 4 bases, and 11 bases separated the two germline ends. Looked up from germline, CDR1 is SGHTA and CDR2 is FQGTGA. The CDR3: CASSLNSGTYNEQFF. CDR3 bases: TGTGCCAGCAGCTTAAATTCCGGGACTTACAATGAGCAGTTCTTC.

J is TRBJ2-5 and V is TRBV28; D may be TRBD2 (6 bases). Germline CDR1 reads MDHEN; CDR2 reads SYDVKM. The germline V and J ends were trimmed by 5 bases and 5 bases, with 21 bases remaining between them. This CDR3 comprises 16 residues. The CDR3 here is CASSHWARRGPETQYF. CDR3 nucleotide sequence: TGTGCCAGCAGTCACTGGGCGCGGAGGGGCCCCGAGACCCAGTACTTC. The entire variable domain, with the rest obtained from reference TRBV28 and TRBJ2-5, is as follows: DVKVTQSSRYLVKRTGEKVFLECVQDMDHENMFWYRQDPGLGLRLIYFSYDVKMKEKGDIPEGYSVSREKKERFSLILESASTNQTSMYLCASSHWARRGPETQYFGPGTRLLVL.

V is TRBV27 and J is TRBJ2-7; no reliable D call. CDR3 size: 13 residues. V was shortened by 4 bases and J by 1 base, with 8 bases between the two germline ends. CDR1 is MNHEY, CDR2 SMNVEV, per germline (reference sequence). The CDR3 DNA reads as TGTGCCAGCAGTTCGCTCCTATCCTACGAGCAGTACTTC. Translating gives CASSSLLSYEQYF.

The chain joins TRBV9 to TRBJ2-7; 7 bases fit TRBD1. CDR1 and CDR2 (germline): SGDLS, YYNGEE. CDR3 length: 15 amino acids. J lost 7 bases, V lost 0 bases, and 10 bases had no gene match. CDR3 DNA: TGTGCCAGCAGCGTAGACCTCGGACAGGACGGGGAGCAGTACTTC. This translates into CASSVDLGQDGEQYF.

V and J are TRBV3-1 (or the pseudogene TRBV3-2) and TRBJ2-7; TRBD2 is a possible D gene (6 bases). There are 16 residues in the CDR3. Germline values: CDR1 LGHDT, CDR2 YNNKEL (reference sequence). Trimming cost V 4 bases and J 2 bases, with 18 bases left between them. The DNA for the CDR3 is TGTGCCAGCAGCCTGTCCCACCGGGAGAAAGCCTACGAGCAGTACTTC. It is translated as CASSLSHREKAYEQYF.

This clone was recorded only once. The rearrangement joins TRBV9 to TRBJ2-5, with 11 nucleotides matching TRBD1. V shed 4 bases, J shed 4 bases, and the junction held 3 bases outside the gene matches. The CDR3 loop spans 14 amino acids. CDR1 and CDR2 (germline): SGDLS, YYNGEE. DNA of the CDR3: TGTGCCAGCAGCTGGACAGGGGGCCGAGAGACCCAGTACTTC. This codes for CASSWTGGRETQYF. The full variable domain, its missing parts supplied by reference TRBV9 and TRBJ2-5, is DSGVTQTPKHLITATGQRVTLRCSPRSGDLSVYWYQQSLDQGLQFLIQYYNGEERAKGNILERFSAQQFPDLHSELNLSSLELGDSALYFCASSWTGGRETQYFGPGTRLLVL.

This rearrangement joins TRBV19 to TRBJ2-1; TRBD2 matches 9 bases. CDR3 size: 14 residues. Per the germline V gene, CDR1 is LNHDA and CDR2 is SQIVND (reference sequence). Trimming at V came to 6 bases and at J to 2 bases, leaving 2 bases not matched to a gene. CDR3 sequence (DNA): TGTGCCAGTAGCGAGCGGGGGGCCTACAATGAGCAGTTCTTC. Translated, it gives CASSERGAYNEQFF.

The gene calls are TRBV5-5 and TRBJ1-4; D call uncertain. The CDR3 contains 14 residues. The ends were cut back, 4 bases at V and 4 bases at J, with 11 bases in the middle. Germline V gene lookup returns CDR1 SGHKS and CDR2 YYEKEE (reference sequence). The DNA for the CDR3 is TGTGCCAGCAGCCCCGGACGGGGTAATGAAAAACTGTTTTTT. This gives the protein CASSPGRGNEKLFF.